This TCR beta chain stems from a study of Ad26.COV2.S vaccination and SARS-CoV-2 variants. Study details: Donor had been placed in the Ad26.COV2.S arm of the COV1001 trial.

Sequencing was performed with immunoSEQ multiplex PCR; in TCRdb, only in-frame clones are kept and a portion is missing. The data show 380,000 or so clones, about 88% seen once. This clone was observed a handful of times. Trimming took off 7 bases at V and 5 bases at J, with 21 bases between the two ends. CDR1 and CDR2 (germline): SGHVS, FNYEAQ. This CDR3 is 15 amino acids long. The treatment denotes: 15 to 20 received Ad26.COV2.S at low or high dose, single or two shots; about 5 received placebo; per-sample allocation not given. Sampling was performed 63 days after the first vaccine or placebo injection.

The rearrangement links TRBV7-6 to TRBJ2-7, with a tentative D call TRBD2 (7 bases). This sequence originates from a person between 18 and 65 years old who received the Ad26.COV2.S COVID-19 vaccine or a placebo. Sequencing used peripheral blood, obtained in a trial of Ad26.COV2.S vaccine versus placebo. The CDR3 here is CASTMGGGMYDEQYF. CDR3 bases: TGTGCCAGCACCATGGGGGGGGGCATGTACGACGAGCAGTACTTC. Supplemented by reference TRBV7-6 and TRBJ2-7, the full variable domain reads GAGVSQSPRYKVTKRGQDVALRCDPISGHVSLYWYRQALGQGPEFLTYFNYEAQQDKSGLPNDRFSAERPEGSISTLTIQRTEQRDSAMYRCASTMGGGMYDEQYFGPGTRLTVT.